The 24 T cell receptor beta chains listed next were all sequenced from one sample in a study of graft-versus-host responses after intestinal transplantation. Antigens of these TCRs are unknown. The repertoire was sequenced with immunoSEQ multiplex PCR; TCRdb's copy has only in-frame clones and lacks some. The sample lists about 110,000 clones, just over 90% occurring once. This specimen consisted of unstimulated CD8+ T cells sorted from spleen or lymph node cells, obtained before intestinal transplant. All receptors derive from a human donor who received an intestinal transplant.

The CDR3 protein is CASSTQGTSTDTQYF. CDR3 DNA sequence: TGTGCCAGCAGTACCCAGGGAACATCCACAGATACGCAGTATTTT. The chain joins TRBV27 to TRBJ2-3; perhaps TRBD1 as D (5 bases). Germline V lookup: CDR1 MNHEY, CDR2 SMNVEV (reference sequence). The CDR3 covers 15 residues. With 5 bases removed from V and 2 bases from J, the gap between germline ends came to 14 bases.

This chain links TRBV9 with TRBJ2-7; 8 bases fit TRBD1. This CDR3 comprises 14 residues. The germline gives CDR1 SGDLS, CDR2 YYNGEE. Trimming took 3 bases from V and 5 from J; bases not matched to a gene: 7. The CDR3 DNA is TGTGCCAGCAGCGGACGGGACAGGTGGGACGAGCAGTACTTC. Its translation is CASSGRDRWDEQYF.

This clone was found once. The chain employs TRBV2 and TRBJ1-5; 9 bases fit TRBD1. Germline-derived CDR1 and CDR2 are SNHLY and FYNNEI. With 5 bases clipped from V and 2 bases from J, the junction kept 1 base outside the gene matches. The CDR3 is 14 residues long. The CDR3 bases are TGTGCCAGCAGTAGGACAGGGGGCAATCAGCCCCAGCATTTT. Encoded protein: CASSRTGGNQPQHF.

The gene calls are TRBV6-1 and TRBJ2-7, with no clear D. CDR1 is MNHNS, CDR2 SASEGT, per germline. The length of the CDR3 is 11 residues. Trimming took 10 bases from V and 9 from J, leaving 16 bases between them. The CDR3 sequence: CATTAGSVQYF. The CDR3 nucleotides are TGTGCCACCACGGCCGGCTCCGTGCAGTACTTC.

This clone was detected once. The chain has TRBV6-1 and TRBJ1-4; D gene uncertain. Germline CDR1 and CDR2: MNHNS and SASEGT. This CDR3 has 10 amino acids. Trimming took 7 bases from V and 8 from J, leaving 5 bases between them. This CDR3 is CASIEEKLFF. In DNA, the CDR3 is TGTGCCAGCATTGAGGAAAAACTGTTTTTT.

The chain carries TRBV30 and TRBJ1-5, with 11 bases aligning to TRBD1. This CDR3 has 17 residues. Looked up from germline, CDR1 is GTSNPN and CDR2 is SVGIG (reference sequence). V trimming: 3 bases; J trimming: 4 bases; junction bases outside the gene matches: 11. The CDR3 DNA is TGTGCCTGGAGCGTGGGACAGGGGGTCTTTGGGAATCAGCCCCAGCATTTT. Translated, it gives CAWSVGQGVFGNQPQHF. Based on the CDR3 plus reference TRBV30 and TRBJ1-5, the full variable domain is SQTIHQWPATLVQPVGSPLSLECTVEGTSNPNLYWYRQAAGRGLQLLFYSVGIGQISSEVPQNLSASRPQDRQFILSSKKLLLSDSGFYLCAWSVGQGVFGNQPQHFGDGTRLSIL.

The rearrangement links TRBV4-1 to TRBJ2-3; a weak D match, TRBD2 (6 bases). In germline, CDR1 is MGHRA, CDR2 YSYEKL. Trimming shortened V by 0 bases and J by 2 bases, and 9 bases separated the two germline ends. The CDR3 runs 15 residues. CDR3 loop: CASSQDQLATDTQYF. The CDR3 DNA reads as TGCGCCAGCAGCCAAGACCAACTAGCCACAGATACGCAGTATTTT.

The CDR3 loop is CASSQTGGLSGANVLTF. CDR3 in DNA: TGTGCCAGCAGTCAAACAGGGGGACTAAGTGGGGCCAACGTCCTGACTTTC. This chain uses TRBV4-2 with TRBJ2-6; maybe TRBD1 (8 bases). The germline V gene has CDR1 LGHNA and CDR2 YNFKEQ. The CDR3 spans 17 residues. Trimming pared 6 bases from V and 3 bases from J, leaving 18 bases between.

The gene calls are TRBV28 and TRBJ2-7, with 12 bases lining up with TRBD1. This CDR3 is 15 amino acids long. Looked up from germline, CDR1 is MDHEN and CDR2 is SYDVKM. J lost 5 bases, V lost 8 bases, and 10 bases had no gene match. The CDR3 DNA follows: TGTGCCAGCGGTCATCCGGGACAGGGGGCCCACGAGCAGTACTTC. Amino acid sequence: CASGHPGQGAHEQYF.

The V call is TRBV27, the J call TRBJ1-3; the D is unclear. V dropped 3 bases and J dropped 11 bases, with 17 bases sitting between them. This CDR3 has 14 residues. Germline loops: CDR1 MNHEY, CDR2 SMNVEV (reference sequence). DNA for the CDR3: TGTGCCAGCAGTTTGGCGGGTAAAGGTTTCCCCATATATTTT. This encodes CASSLAGKGFPIYF.

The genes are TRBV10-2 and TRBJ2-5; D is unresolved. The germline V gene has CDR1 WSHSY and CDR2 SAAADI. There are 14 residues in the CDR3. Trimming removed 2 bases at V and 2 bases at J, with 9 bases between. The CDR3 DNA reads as TGCGCCAGCAGTGAGCTGGGAAGACAAGAGACCCAGTACTTC. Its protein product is CASSELGRQETQYF.

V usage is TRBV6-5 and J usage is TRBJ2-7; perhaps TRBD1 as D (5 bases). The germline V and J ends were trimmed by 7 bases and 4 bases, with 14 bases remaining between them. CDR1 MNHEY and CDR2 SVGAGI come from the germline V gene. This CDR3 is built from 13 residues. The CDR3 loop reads CASTTSRAYEQYF. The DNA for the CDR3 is TGTGCCAGCACCACGTCCAGGGCTTACGAGCAGTACTTC.

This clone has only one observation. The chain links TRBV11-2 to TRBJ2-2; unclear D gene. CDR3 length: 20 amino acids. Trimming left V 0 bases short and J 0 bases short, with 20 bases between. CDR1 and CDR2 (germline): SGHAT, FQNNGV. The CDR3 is CASSLESEVGEQTNTGELFF. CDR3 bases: TGTGCCAGCAGCTTAGAAAGCGAGGTGGGTGAACAGACGAACACCGGGGAGCTGTTTTTT.

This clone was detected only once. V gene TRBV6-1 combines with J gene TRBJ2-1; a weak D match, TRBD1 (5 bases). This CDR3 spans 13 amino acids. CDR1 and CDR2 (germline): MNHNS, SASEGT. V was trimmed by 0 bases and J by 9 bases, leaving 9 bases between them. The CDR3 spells CASSEAPGAEQFF. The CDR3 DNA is TGTGCCAGCAGTGAAGCCCCTGGGGCTGAGCAGTTCTTC.

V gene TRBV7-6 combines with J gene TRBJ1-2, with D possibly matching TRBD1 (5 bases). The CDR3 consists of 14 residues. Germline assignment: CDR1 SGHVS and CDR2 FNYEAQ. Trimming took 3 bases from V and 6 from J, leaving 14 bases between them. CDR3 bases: TGTGCCAGCAGCTTGGTCGGAACAGGTGATGGCTACACCTTC. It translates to CASSLVGTGDGYTF.

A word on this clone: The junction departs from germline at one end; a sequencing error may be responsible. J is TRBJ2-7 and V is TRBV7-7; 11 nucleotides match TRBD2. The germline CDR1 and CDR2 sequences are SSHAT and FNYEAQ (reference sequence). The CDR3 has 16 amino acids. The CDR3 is CASSPGTSGPTYEQYF. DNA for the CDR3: TGTGCTAGCAGCCCCGGGACTAGCGGTCCTACCTACGAGCAGTACTTC.

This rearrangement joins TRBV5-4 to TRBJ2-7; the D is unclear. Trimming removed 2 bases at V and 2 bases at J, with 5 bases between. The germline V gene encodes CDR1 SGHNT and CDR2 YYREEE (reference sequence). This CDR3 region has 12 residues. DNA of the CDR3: TGTGCCAGCAGCTTCGGTCCCTACGAGCAGTACTTC. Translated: CASSFGPYEQYF.

Here the CDR3 reads CASSEASFTEAFF. CDR3 bases: TGTGCCAGCAGTGAGGCCAGCTTCACTGAAGCTTTCTTT. The chain carries TRBV2 and TRBJ1-1; D is uncertain. V was shortened by 3 bases and J by 4 bases, with 9 bases between the two germline ends. The germline V gene encodes CDR1 SNHLY and CDR2 FYNNEI. The length of the CDR3 is 13 residues.

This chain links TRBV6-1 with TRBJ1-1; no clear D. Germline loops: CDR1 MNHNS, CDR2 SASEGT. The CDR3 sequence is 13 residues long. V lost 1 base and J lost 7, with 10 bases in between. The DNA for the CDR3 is TGTGCCAGCAGTGAAGAGTTTAAGGGTGAAGCTTTCTTT. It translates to CASSEEFKGEAFF.

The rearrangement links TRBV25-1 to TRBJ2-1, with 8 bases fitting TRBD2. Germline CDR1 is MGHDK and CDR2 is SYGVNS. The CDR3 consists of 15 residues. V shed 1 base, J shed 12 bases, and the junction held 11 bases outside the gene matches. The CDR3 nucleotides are TGTGCCAGCAGTGAATTCGGCGGGAGGTTCACTAGGCAGTTCTTC. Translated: CASSEFGGRFTRQFF. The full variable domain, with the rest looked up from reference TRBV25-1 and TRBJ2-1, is EADIYQTPRYLVIGTGKKITLECSQTMGHDKMYWYQQDPGMELHLIHYSYGVNSTEKGDLSSESTVSRIRTEHFPLTLESARPSHTSQYLCASSEFGGRFTRQFFGPGTRLTVL.

The CDR3 sequence: CSVESGGTEAFF. DNA for the CDR3: TGCAGCGTTGAATCCGGGGGCACTGAAGCTTTCTTT. J is TRBJ1-1 and V is TRBV29-1; D may be TRBD1 (5 bases). The CDR3 covers 12 residues. With 2 bases removed from V and 4 bases from J, the gap between germline ends came to 8 bases. Per the germline V gene, CDR1 is SQVTM and CDR2 is ANQGSEA.

The CDR3 sequence: CASRKSYNEQFF. The CDR3 bases are TGTGCCAGCAGGAAGTCCTACAATGAGCAGTTCTTC. The chain links TRBV6-5 to TRBJ2-1; D uncertain. CDR1 is MNHEY and CDR2 is SVGAGI in the germline V gene. V was shortened by 6 bases and J by 1 base, with 4 bases between the two germline ends. This CDR3 comprises 12 residues.

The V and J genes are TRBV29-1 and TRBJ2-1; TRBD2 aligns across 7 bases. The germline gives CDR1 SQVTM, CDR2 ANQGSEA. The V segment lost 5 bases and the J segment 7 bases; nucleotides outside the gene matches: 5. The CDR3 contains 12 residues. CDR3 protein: CSVWGGGNEQFF. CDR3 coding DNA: TGCAGCGTTTGGGGGGGTGGAAATGAGCAGTTCTTC.

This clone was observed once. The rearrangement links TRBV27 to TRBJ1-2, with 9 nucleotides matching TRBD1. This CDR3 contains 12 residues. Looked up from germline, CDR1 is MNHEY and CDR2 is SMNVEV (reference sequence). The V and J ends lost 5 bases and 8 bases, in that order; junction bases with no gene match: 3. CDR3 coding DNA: TGTGCCAGCAGTACGGGACAGGGCGGCTACACCTTC. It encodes CASSTGQGGYTF.